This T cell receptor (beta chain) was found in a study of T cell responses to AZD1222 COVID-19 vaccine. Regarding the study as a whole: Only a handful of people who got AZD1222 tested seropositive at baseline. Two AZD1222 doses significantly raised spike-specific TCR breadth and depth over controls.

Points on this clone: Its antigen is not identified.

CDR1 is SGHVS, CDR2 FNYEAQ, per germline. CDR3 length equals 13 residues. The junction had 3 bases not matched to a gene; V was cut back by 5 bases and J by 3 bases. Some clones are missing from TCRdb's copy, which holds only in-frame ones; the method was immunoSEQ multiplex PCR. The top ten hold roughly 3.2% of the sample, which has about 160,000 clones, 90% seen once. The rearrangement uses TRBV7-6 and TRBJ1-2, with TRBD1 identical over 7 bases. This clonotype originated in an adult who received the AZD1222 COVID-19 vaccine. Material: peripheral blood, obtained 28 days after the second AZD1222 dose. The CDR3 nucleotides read TGTGCCAGCAGCAGCGGGACAGACTATGGCTACACCTTC. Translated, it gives CASSSGTDYGYTF.